This TCR beta chain was identified in a study of OX40 agonist ivuxolimab in advanced cancers. The overall study: Partial responses were achieved by three patients, one with hepatocellular carcinoma and two with cutaneous melanoma.

This CDR3 contains 16 residues. Profiling relied on immunoSEQ multiplex PCR, and the TCRdb table lists in-frame clones only, not all of them. The sample includes 25,000 to 35,000 clones, 86% of them seen just once. This clonotype originated in an adult with an advanced solid tumor such as melanoma, head and neck, liver or kidney cancer. Source: CD4+ or CD8+ T cells sorted from blood, taken in a trial of the OX40 agonist ivuxolimab. The chain employs TRBV12-2 and TRBJ2-2; the table's D call, TRBD2, was not checked against the DNA. TRBV12-2 is labeled a pseudogene. The CDR3, as DNA: TGTGCAAGTCGCTTAGGGGCGGGAGGGCCCGTCGGGGAGCTGTTTTTT. This encodes CASRLGAGGPVGELFF.